A single sample is the source of the 25 T cell receptor beta chains below, sequenced in a study of cytomegalovirus exposure and HLA in healthy donors. The data were produced by immunoSEQ multiplex PCR, yet TCRdb's version contains in-frame clones alone and is incomplete. Here the sample spans roughly 130,000 clones, roughly 89% being singletons. Sequencing used PBMCs. Every receptor here comes from a man aged 25 to 40 in good health and CMV-seronegative.

This chain connects TRBV4-2 to TRBJ1-4; 9 bases align to TRBD1. V lost 4 bases and J lost 8; bases outside the gene matches: 8. The CDR3 loop spans 15 amino acids. Germline V gene sequence: CDR1 LGHNA, CDR2 YNFKEQ. The CDR3 spells CASSRPGQGREKLFF. DNA for the CDR3: TGTGCCAGCAGCCGCCCGGGACAGGGACGGGAAAAACTGTTTTTT.

This clone was seen only a few times. V usage is TRBV5-1 and J usage is TRBJ2-7, with D hard to call. CDR1 is SGHRS, CDR2 YFSETQ, per germline. Between the trimmed V and J ends, which lost 0 bases and 0 bases, there was a span of 10 bases. The CDR3 consists of 15 residues. CDR3 region: CASSLGAIGSYEQYF. In DNA form, the CDR3 reads TGCGCCAGCAGCTTGGGGGCTATCGGCTCCTACGAGCAGTACTTC. Full variable domain (outside the CDR3, taken from reference TRBV5-1 and TRBJ2-7): KAGVTQTPRYLIKTRGQQVTLSCSPISGHRSVSWYQQTPGQGLQFLFEYFSETQRNKGNFPGRFSGRQFSNSRSEMNVSTLELGDSALYLCASSLGAIGSYEQYFGPGTRLTVT.

This clone came up once. The chain has TRBV28 and TRBJ1-1, with 7 bases lining up with TRBD1. The CDR3 runs 15 residues. Germline CDR1 and CDR2: MDHEN and SYDVKM. The V and J ends lost 3 bases and 1 base, in that order; junction bases with no gene match: 5. The CDR3 region has the DNA TGTGCCAGCAGTTTGTGGAACAGGGGGAACACTGAAGCTTTCTTT. Translated, it gives CASSLWNRGNTEAFF.

The CDR3 is CASSLQRGPLYEQYF. In DNA, the CDR3 is TGTGCCAGCAGTTTACAGCGGGGGCCCCTCTACGAGCAGTACTTC. The chain joins TRBV27 to TRBJ2-7, with 8 bases matching TRBD2. The germline gives CDR1 MNHEY, CDR2 SMNVEV (reference sequence). The CDR3 totals 15 residues. The V and J ends lost 2 bases and 3 bases, in that order; junction bases with no gene match: 6.

The chain links TRBV6-6 to TRBJ2-7; possibly TRBD1 for D (5 bases). This CDR3 has 13 amino acids. The ends were cut back, 0 bases at V and 4 bases at J, with 7 bases in the middle. Germline assignment: CDR1 MNHNY and CDR2 SVGAGI (reference sequence). The CDR3 DNA follows: TGTGCCAGCAGTTACTCGGGGCCTTACGAGCAGTACTTC. It specifies CASSYSGPYEQYF.

V gene TRBV27 combines with J gene TRBJ1-2; D gene ambiguous. Germline lookup yields CDR1 MNHEY and CDR2 SMNVEV (reference sequence). V was trimmed by 2 bases and J by 6 bases, leaving 16 bases between them. CDR3 length equals 15 residues. As DNA, the CDR3 is TGTGCCAGCAGTTTAAGGGCAACGGGGTTCGATGGCTACACCTTC. Encoded protein: CASSLRATGFDGYTF.

This chain joins TRBV27 and TRBJ1-2; no reliable D call. CDR1 and CDR2 (germline): MNHEY, SMNVEV (reference sequence). Trimming removed 7 bases at V and 8 bases at J, with 14 bases between. This CDR3 has 12 residues. DNA for the CDR3: TGTGCCAGCACCGGCGGGGTGGGCGGCTACACCTTC. Residues: CASTGGVGGYTF.

The chain uses TRBV10-2 and TRBJ2-6; possible D gene TRBD2, 6 bases. From germline, CDR1 is WSHSY and CDR2 SAAADI. V lost 4 bases, J lost 3 bases, and 13 bases lay in between. CDR3 length: 16 amino acids. DNA of the CDR3: TGCGCCAGCAGTGGTACGGCGGGGTTTGGGGCCAACGTCCTGACTTTC. Its protein is CASSGTAGFGANVLTF.

The chain joins TRBV7-9 to TRBJ2-5, with 7 nucleotides matching TRBD2. J was trimmed by 5 bases and V by 5 bases; bases with no gene match: 8. Per the germline V gene, CDR1 is SEHNR and CDR2 is FQNEAQ (reference sequence). The CDR3 spans 14 residues. The CDR3 nucleotides are TGTGCCAGCAGCCTCGGGGAGGGCTGGGAGACCCAGTACTTC. Its protein product is CASSLGEGWETQYF.

As for this clone: An end of the junction does not agree with germline; a read error may underlie this. The rearrangement uses TRBV7-7 and TRBJ2-5; 8 bases are shared with TRBD1. Germline-derived CDR1 and CDR2 are SSHAT and FNYEAQ (reference sequence). The CDR3 has 14 amino acids. CDR3 bases: TGTGCTAGCACCGAAGGGACAGGTCAAGAGACCCAGTACTTC. This sequence encodes CASTEGTGQETQYF.

The chain's CDR3 is CASSSGQGIGNTIYF. The CDR3 nucleotides read TGTGCCAGCAGCTCCGGACAGGGGATCGGAAACACCATATATTTT. The chain employs TRBV11-2 and TRBJ1-3; 9 bases are a match to TRBD1. There are 15 residues in the CDR3. Looked up from germline, CDR1 is SGHAT and CDR2 is FQNNGV. J lost 4 bases, V lost 4 bases, and 5 bases had no gene match.

The chain uses TRBV27 and TRBJ2-2; 11 nucleotides align to TRBD2. CDR1 and CDR2 from the germline V gene are MNHEY and SMNVEV (reference sequence). Trimming cost V 6 bases and J 1 base; bases outside gene matches: 1. The CDR3 length is 15 residues. CDR3 in DNA: TGTGCCAGCAGGGGACTAGCGGAGAACACCGGGGAGCTGTTTTTT. It yields the protein CASRGLAENTGELFF.

This clone has just one count. The gene calls are TRBV4-3 and TRBJ2-3; 10 bases line up with TRBD2. Germline V gene lookup returns CDR1 LGHNA and CDR2 YSLEER. The CDR3 has 18 amino acids. The V and J ends lost 2 bases and 0 bases, in that order; junction bases with no gene match: 8. CDR3 DNA sequence: TGCGCCAGCAGCCAACCCGGGGAGCGGGGGGGTAGCACAGATACGCAGTATTTT. Translation: CASSQPGERGGSTDTQYF.

V usage is TRBV4-2 and J usage is TRBJ2-2; tentative D call: TRBD2 (5 bases). Trimming removed 4 bases from V and 3 bases from J, with 12 bases in between. Per germline, CDR1 LGHNA and CDR2 YNFKEQ. CDR3 size: 15 residues. The CDR3 region has the DNA TGTGCCAGCAGCCGCCGGACTCCCGACACCGGGGAGCTGTTTTTT. It is translated as CASSRRTPDTGELFF.

The J gene is TRBJ2-1, the V gene TRBV7-8; perhaps TRBD2 as D (5 bases). The CDR3 consists of 15 residues. The V end was cut by 1 base, the J end by 0 bases, with 7 bases between. CDR1 and CDR2 (germline): SGHVS, FQNEAQ. CDR3 residues: CASSLVGSSYNEQFF. CDR3 nucleotide sequence: TGTGCCAGCAGCTTAGTGGGGAGCTCCTACAATGAGCAGTTCTTC. Together with reference TRBV7-8 and TRBJ2-1, the CDR3 gives the full variable domain: GAGVSQSPRYKVAKRGQDVALRCDPISGHVSLFWYQQALGQGPEFLTYFQNEAQLDKSGLPSDRFFAERPEGSVSTLKIQRTQQEDSAVYLCASSLVGSSYNEQFFGPGTRLTVL.

This clone was seen a single time. The chain uses TRBV15 and TRBJ1-1, with unresolved D. V was pared by 0 bases and J by 3 bases, with 14 bases between. Looked up from germline, CDR1 is LNHNV and CDR2 is YYDKDF (reference sequence). The CDR3 is 16 residues long. CDR3 sequence (DNA): TGTGCCACCAGCAGAGATTACGGAGGGAGCGACACTGAAGCTTTCTTT. Protein: CATSRDYGGSDTEAFF.

This chain uses TRBV7-9 with TRBJ2-2; 10 nucleotides align to TRBD2. CDR1 is SEHNR, CDR2 FQNEAQ, per germline (reference sequence). Trimming took 3 bases from V and 4 from J; bases not matched to a gene: 5. This CDR3 comprises 16 residues. The CDR3 DNA sequence: TGTGCCAGCAGCTTCGGTCTAGCGGGGGTCACCGGGGAGCTGTTTTTT. Translated, it gives CASSFGLAGVTGELFF.

The genes are TRBV7-2 and TRBJ2-2, with TRBD2 identical over 8 bases. Germline values: CDR1 SGHTA, CDR2 FQGNSA. The CDR3 sequence is 18 residues long. With 1 base clipped from V and 0 bases from J, the junction kept 7 bases outside the gene matches. CDR3 DNA: TGTGCCAGCAGCTTAGATCAGGCGGGGGGACCGAACACCGGGGAGCTGTTTTTT. This encodes CASSLDQAGGPNTGELFF.

The chain recombines TRBV5-1 with TRBJ2-5; the match to TRBD1 covers 8 bases. V was pared by 1 base and J by 2 bases, with 4 bases of the junction left unmatched. CDR3 length: 15 residues. CDR1 is SGHRS, CDR2 YFSETQ, per germline. The CDR3, as DNA: TGCGCCAGCAGCTTGCCGCGGACAGGGCAAGAGACCCAGTACTTC. This codes for CASSLPRTGQETQYF. Supplemented by reference TRBV5-1 and TRBJ2-5, the full variable domain reads KAGVTQTPRYLIKTRGQQVTLSCSPISGHRSVSWYQQTPGQGLQFLFEYFSETQRNKGNFPGRFSGRQFSNSRSEMNVSTLELGDSALYLCASSLPRTGQETQYFGPGTRLLVL.

The V call is TRBV9, the J call TRBJ2-3; D unresolved. CDR3 length equals 14 residues. Germline values: CDR1 SGDLS, CDR2 YYNGEE. Trimming shortened V by 1 base and J by 0 bases, and 6 bases separated the two germline ends. The CDR3 DNA reads as TGTGCCAGCAGCGTAACAGCTAGCACAGATACGCAGTATTTT. Amino acid sequence: CASSVTASTDTQYF.

This chain uses TRBV27 with TRBJ2-1; 13 bases match TRBD2. This CDR3 region has 17 residues. V shed 7 bases and J 1 base; nucleotides not matched to a gene: 7. The germline V gene encodes CDR1 MNHEY and CDR2 SMNVEV (reference sequence). CDR3 amino acids: CASIGTSGGGSYNEQFF. The CDR3 DNA reads TGTGCCAGCATCGGTACTAGCGGGGGGGGATCCTACAATGAGCAGTTCTTC.

The chain couples TRBV25-1 to TRBJ2-5, with 10 bases aligning to TRBD2. V lost 7 bases, J lost 2 bases, and 7 bases stayed unmatched. The CDR3 runs to 15 residues. Germline assignment: CDR1 MGHDK and CDR2 SYGVNS. The CDR3 region has the DNA TGTGCCAGCACGCCGGCTAGCGGGGGTCAAGAGACCCAGTACTTC. Amino acids: CASTPASGGQETQYF.

The chain links TRBV18 to TRBJ1-2, with a weak D call TRBD1 (6 bases). The germline V gene has CDR1 KGHSH and CDR2 LQKENI. This CDR3 region has 14 residues. Trimming cost V 2 bases and J 3 bases, with 10 bases left between them. The CDR3 nucleotides read TGTGCCAGCTCACCAGCGACAGGCGACTATGGCTACACCTTC. As protein: CASSPATGDYGYTF.

This clone was seen once. This CDR3 is CASTLGTGEINSNQPQHF. The CDR3 coding sequence is TGTGCCAGCACCCTCGGAACGGGAGAGATCAATAGCAATCAGCCCCAGCATTTT. The V call is TRBV28, the J call TRBJ1-5; D is undetermined. The V and J ends lost 7 bases and 0 bases respectively, with 22 bases between them. This CDR3 is built from 18 residues. Germline CDR1 is MDHEN and CDR2 is SYDVKM.

The V call is TRBV6-1, the J call TRBJ1-2; TRBD1 agrees at 7 bases. Trimming took 2 bases from V and 4 from J; bases not matched to a gene: 7. The germline V gene has CDR1 MNHNS and CDR2 SASEGT. The CDR3 runs 15 residues. CDR3 DNA sequence: TGTGCCAGCAGTGAAAGGGACAGCATGGCCTATGGCTACACCTTC. It yields the protein CASSERDSMAYGYTF.